Shown below are 18 T cell receptor beta chains from a single sample sequenced in a study of beta chain features in type 1 diabetes (dated by TCRdb to 2016 to 2018). Libraries were built with the immunoSEQ multiplex PCR assay. The High Capacity cDNA Reverse Transcription Kit was used to reverse transcribe all of the isolated RNA, meaning that expressed TCRB transcripts were what got sequenced. TCRdb's version of the immuneACCESS table is confined to in-frame rearrangements and falls short of the full clone set. An unresolved V gene accounts for under half of the shortfall where checked; the remainder is of unknown origin. Across this sample there are more than 150,000 clones, with 13% seen only once. The ten largest clones represent roughly 0.6% of the sample. Source material: central memory CD4+ T cells from blood. The receptors come from a woman under 30 in good health.

With regard to this clone: In the same sample, other DNA sequences code for this CDR3. The DNA of the CDR3 is TGTGCCAGCAGCTTAGGAGCGGGAGGAGAGACCCAGTACTTC. Translated, it gives CASSLGAGGETQYF. The rearrangement joins TRBV7-2 to TRBJ2-5; 9 nucleotides match TRBD2. Germline V gene sequence: CDR1 SGHTA, CDR2 FQGNSA. CDR3 size: 14 residues. V shed 1 base, J shed 4 bases, and the junction held 1 base outside the gene matches.

This rearrangement joins TRBV5-1 to TRBJ1-1; tentative D call: TRBD1 (5 bases). The CDR3 is 15 amino acids. From germline, CDR1 is SGHRS and CDR2 YFSETQ. V lost 4 bases to trimming and J lost 3 bases, with 16 bases between them. The CDR3 spells CASSPNRFRDTEAFF. The CDR3 DNA reads as TGCGCCAGCAGCCCTAACAGGTTCCGGGACACTGAAGCTTTCTTT.

This clone occurred a few times. The gene calls are TRBV30 and TRBJ2-7, with 7 bases aligning to TRBD1. Germline V CDR1 and CDR2: GTSNPN, SVGIG (reference sequence). The CDR3 loop spans 13 amino acids. The V gene end was trimmed by 2 bases and the J gene end by 7 bases; junction bases not matched to a gene: 8. The CDR3 loop reads CAWSPDRAREQYF. The CDR3 region has the DNA TGTGCCTGGAGTCCCGACAGGGCTCGGGAGCAGTACTTC.

J is TRBJ2-3 and V is TRBV9, with D possibly TRBD2 on 5 matching bases. Trimming stripped 3 bases from V and 4 bases from J, with 18 bases between. Germline CDR1 and CDR2: SGDLS and YYNGEE. This CDR3 comprises 16 residues. The CDR3 bases are TGTGCCAGCAGCGAGCGGACTCGGGTGGGTCCAGATACGCAGTATTTT. Encoded protein: CASSERTRVGPDTQYF.

The chain is built from TRBV7-8 and TRBJ2-1; 7 nucleotides align to TRBD2. Germline-derived CDR1 and CDR2 are SGHVS and FQNEAQ. The J segment lost 8 bases and the V segment lost 5 bases, leaving 9 bases of the junction unmatched. The CDR3 has 14 amino acids. CDR3 loop: CASSRGTIEDEQFF. The CDR3 DNA is TGTGCCAGCAGCCGTGGGACTATCGAGGATGAGCAGTTCTTC. Full variable domain (remainder filled in from reference TRBV7-8 and TRBJ2-1): GAGVSQSPRYKVAKRGQDVALRCDPISGHVSLFWYQQALGQGPEFLTYFQNEAQLDKSGLPSDRFFAERPEGSVSTLKIQRTQQEDSAVYLCASSRGTIEDEQFFGPGTRLTVL.

V usage is TRBV10-3 and J usage is TRBJ2-1; 10 bases are a match to TRBD2. Germline CDR1 ENHRY, CDR2 SYGVKD. With V trimmed by 6 bases and J by 1 base, 9 bases remained unmatched. CDR3 length equals 17 residues. The CDR3 region has the DNA TGTGCCATCAGCAAAGGGCTAGCGGGAGCATCCTACAATGAGCAGTTCTTC. Its translation: CAISKGLAGASYNEQFF.

This chain connects TRBV7-3 to TRBJ1-1, with a possible D match to TRBD1 (5 bases). From germline, CDR1 is SGHTA and CDR2 FQGTGA. This CDR3 region has 14 residues. Deletions cut 6 bases from V and 0 bases from J, with 11 bases between. The CDR3 nucleotides read TGTGCCAGCAGTAACGGACAAATGAACACTGAAGCTTTCTTT. Translating it yields CASSNGQMNTEAFF.

This clone was observed a few times. The chain recombines TRBV11-2 with TRBJ1-4, with TRBD1 matching over 11 bases. CDR1 is SGHAT and CDR2 is FQNNGV in the germline V gene. The CDR3 sequence is 16 residues long. Losses at the gene ends were 5 bases for V and 8 bases for J; bases not matched to a gene: 10. CDR3 sequence: CASSLQGQGAREKLFF. As DNA, the CDR3 is TGTGCCAGCAGCCTCCAAGGACAGGGGGCAAGGGAAAAACTGTTTTTT.

The chain carries TRBV28 and TRBJ1-1, with TRBD1 matching over 8 bases. Germline CDR1 MDHEN, CDR2 SYDVKM. Trimming took 4 bases from V and 5 from J; bases not matched to a gene: 12. The CDR3 consists of 16 residues. CDR3 sequence (DNA): TGTGCCAGCAGTTCTGGACAGGGAACCAGGAGGACTGAAGCTTTCTTT. It is translated as CASSSGQGTRRTEAFF.

This clone has just a few counts. The chain employs TRBV18 and TRBJ2-1; 13 bases are shared with TRBD2. The ends lost 8 bases at V and 6 bases at J; junction bases unmatched: 7. CDR1 KGHSH and CDR2 LQKENI come from the germline V gene. This CDR3 is built from 15 residues. The CDR3 protein is CASRWTSGSGNEQFF. CDR3 DNA: TGTGCCAGCCGATGGACTAGCGGGAGTGGCAATGAGCAGTTCTTC.

CDR3 nucleotide sequence: TGTGCCAGCAGTTACTCGCGGCAGGGGGCCTACGAGCAGTACTTC. It translates to CASSYSRQGAYEQYF. V gene TRBV6-6 combines with J gene TRBJ2-7; 7 nucleotides match TRBD1. Germline V gene data show CDR1 as MNHNY and CDR2 as SVGAGI (reference sequence). The CDR3 has 15 amino acids. V lost 0 bases, J lost 2 bases, and 4 bases stayed unmatched.

J is TRBJ2-7 and V is TRBV6-5, with TRBD2 matching 7 bases. The CDR3 is 13 residues long. V lost 5 bases to trimming and J lost 2 bases; unmatched junction nucleotides: 3. Germline values: CDR1 MNHEY, CDR2 SVGAGI. DNA for the CDR3: TGTGCCAGCAGTCCGGGGAGGGCCTACGAGCAGTACTTC. Translation: CASSPGRAYEQYF.

The V gene is TRBV7-9, the J gene TRBJ2-3; D is unclear. The V and J ends lost 7 bases and 6 bases respectively, with 8 bases between them. Germline values: CDR1 SEHNR, CDR2 FQNEAQ (reference sequence). The CDR3 runs to 11 residues. For the CDR3, the DNA is TGTGCCAGCATGCAGGTCGATACGCAGTATTTT. Its translation: CASMQVDTQYF. Full variable domain (rest looked up from reference TRBV7-9 and TRBJ2-3): DTGVSQNPRHKITKRGQNVTFRCDPISEHNRLYWYRQTLGQGPEFLTYFQNEAQLEKSRLLSDRFSAERPKGSFSTLEIQRTEQGDSAMYLCASMQVDTQYFGPGTRLTVL.

This rearrangement joins TRBV14 to TRBJ2-1, with D maybe TRBD2 (6 bases). CDR1 SGHDN and CDR2 FVKESK come from the germline V gene. The CDR3 covers 17 residues. Trimming pared 4 bases from V and 0 bases from J, leaving 16 bases between. DNA of the CDR3: TGTGCCAGCAGCCCCCTCGTAGCGGATAGCTCCTACAATGAGCAGTTCTTC. As protein: CASSPLVADSSYNEQFF.

This clone has just a few counts. The rearrangement uses TRBV11-2 and TRBJ1-1, with 7 bases lining up with TRBD1. Germline V lookup: CDR1 SGHAT, CDR2 FQNNGV. The CDR3 loop spans 12 amino acids. V was pared by 5 bases and J by 5 bases, with 2 bases of the junction left unmatched. The CDR3 spells CASSRQGTEAFF. The CDR3 DNA is TGTGCCAGCAGCAGACAGGGAACTGAAGCTTTCTTT. Combining the CDR3 with reference TRBV11-2 and TRBJ1-1 gives the whole variable domain EAGVAQSPRYKIIEKRQSVAFWCNPISGHATLYWYQQILGQGPKLLIQFQNNGVVDDSQLPKDRFSAERLKGVDSTLKIQPAKLEDSAVYLCASSRQGTEAFFGQGTRLTVV.

This clone was detected ten times or more. V usage is TRBV28 and J usage is TRBJ2-7, with 11 bases matching TRBD2. Per germline, CDR1 MDHEN and CDR2 SYDVKM. CDR3 length equals 15 residues. V gave up 7 bases and J gave up 6 bases; unmatched junction bases: 11. Written as DNA, the CDR3 is TGTGCCAGCATACCCTCCCTAGCGGGAGGAAGCGAGCAGTACTTC. Protein: CASIPSLAGGSEQYF.

This clone was picked up a small number of times. The chain uses TRBV27 and TRBJ2-1; 13 bases fit TRBD2. J gave up 8 bases and V 6 bases, and 13 bases lay outside the gene matches. The length of the CDR3 is 17 residues. Per germline, CDR1 MNHEY and CDR2 SMNVEV (reference sequence). The CDR3 protein is CASRRYTWTSGSDEQFF. Written as DNA, the CDR3 is TGTGCCAGCAGACGATACACCTGGACTAGCGGGAGTGATGAGCAGTTCTTC.

V gene TRBV5-1 combines with J gene TRBJ1-3; D unclear. Trimming took 4 bases from V and 0 from J, leaving 14 bases between them. The germline V gene encodes CDR1 SGHRS and CDR2 YFSETQ. This CDR3 has 16 residues. Here the CDR3 reads CASSERSGNSGNTIYF. CDR3 coding DNA: TGCGCCAGCAGCGAGAGGTCCGGAAACTCTGGAAACACCATATATTTT.